This TCR beta chain was sequenced for a study of T cell repertoires in cytomegalovirus infection. Whole-study context: Evidence of both CMV infection and a matching HLA type came from public TCR beta signatures.

TCRdb called the reads again in MiXCR, with one record for every CDR3 protein. The table lists about 740,000 distinct CDR3 sequences, 35% to 40% of them singletons, with 2.5% to 3.5% in the top ten. V was clipped by 5 bases and J by 0 bases, with 18 bases between them. In germline, CDR1 is SGHAT, CDR2 FQNNGV. CDR3 length: 17 amino acids. The clonotype originates from a human donor in good health (CMV status not recorded). Some clones in this sample may be carry-over from other donors' samples. V is TRBV11-2 and J is TRBJ2-3; D gene unclear. What was sequenced was PBMCs. CDR3 sequence: CASSPRWAGASTDTQYF. The CDR3 nucleotides are TGTGCCAGCAGCCCCCGGTGGGCTGGCGCTAGCACAGATACGCAGTATTTT. Filled out from reference TRBV11-2 and TRBJ2-3, the complete variable domain reads EAGVAQSPRYKIIEKRQSVAFWCNPISGHATLYWYQQILGQGPKLLIQFQNNGVVDDSQLPKDRFSAERLKGVDSTLKIQPAKLEDSAVYLCASSPRWAGASTDTQYFGPGTRLTVL.